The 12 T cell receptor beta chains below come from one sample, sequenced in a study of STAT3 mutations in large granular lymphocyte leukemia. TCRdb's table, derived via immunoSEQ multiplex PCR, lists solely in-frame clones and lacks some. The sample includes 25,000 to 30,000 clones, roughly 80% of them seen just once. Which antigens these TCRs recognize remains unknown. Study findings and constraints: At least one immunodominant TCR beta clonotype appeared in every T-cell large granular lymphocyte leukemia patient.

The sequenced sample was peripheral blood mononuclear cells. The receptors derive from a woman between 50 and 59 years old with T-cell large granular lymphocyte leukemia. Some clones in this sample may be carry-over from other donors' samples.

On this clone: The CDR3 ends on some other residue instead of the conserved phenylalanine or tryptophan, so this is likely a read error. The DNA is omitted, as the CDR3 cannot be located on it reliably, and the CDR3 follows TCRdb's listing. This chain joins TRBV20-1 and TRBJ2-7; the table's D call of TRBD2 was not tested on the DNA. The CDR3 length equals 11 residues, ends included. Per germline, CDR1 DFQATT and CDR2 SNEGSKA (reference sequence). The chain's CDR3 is CSARLAEEVWD.

CDR3 bases: TGTGCCAGCAGTTACTCCGGACAGGGATACGAGCAGTACTTC. It is translated as CASSYSGQGYEQYF. V gene TRBV6-6 combines with J gene TRBJ2-7; 8 bases line up with TRBD1. The CDR3 covers 14 residues. V was pared by 0 bases and J by 4 bases, with 2 bases of the junction left unmatched. CDR1 MNHNY and CDR2 SVGAGI come from the germline V gene (reference sequence).

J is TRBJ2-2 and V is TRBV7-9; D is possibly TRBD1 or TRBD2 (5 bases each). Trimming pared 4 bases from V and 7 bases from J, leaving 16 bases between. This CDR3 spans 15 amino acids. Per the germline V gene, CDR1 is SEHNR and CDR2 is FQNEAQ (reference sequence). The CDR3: CASSSIGQGVGELFF. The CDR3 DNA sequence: TGTGCCAGCAGCTCAATCGGGCAGGGAGTCGGGGAGCTGTTTTTT.

The CDR3 DNA reads as TGTGCCAGCAGCTTACAAACCGATCGCTACACCTTC. It specifies CASSLQTDRYTF. This chain joins TRBV7-9 and TRBJ1-2; D gene unclear. Deletions cut 2 bases from V and 9 bases from J, with 10 bases between. In germline, CDR1 is SEHNR, CDR2 FQNEAQ (reference sequence). The CDR3 has 12 amino acids.

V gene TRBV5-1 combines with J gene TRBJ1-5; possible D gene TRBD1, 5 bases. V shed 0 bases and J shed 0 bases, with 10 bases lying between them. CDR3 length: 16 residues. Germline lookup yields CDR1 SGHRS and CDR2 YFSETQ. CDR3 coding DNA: TGCGCCAGCAGCTTGGCAGGGCCTTATAGCAATCAGCCCCAGCATTTT. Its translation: CASSLAGPYSNQPQHF.

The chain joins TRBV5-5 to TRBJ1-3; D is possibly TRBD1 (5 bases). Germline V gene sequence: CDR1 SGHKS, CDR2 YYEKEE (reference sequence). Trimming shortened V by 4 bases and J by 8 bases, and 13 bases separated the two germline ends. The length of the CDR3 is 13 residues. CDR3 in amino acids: CASSVAPGHTIYF. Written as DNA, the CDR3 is TGTGCCAGCAGCGTCGCCCCGGGGCACACCATATATTTT.

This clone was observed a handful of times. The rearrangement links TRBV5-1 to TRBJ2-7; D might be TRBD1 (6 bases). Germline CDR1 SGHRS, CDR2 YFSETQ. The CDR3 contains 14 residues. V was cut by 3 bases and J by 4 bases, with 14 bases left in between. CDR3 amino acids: CASSSQGIGYEQYF. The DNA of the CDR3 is TGCGCCAGCAGCTCTCAGGGGATCGGGTACGAGCAGTACTTC.

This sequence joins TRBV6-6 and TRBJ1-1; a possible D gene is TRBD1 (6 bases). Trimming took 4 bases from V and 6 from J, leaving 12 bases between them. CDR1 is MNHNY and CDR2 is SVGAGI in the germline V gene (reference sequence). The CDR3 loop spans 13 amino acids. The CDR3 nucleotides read TGTGCCAGCAGTTTACAGGGCAGCGCTGAAGCTTTCTTT. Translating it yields CASSLQGSAEAFF.

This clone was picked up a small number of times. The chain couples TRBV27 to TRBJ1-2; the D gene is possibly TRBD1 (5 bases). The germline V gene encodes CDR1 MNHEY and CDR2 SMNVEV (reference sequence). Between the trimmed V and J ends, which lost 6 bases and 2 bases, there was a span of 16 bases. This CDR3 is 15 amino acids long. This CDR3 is CASSPKGWGNYGYTF. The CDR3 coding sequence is TGTGCCAGCAGCCCAAAAGGATGGGGGAACTATGGCTACACCTTC.

The CDR3 sequence is CASSPLRASELKETQYF. For the CDR3, the DNA is TGTGCCAGCTCACCACTCAGGGCTAGCGAACTGAAAGAGACCCAGTACTTC. This chain links TRBV18 with TRBJ2-5; tentative D call: TRBD2 (6 bases). Trimming stripped 1 base from V and 3 bases from J, with 18 bases between. CDR3 length equals 17 residues. Looked up from germline, CDR1 is KGHSH and CDR2 is LQKENI.

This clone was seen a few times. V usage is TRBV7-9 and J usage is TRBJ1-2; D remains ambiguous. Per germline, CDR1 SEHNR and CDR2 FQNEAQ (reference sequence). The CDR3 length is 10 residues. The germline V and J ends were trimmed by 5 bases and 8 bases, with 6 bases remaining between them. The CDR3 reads CASSPGGYTF. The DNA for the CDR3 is TGTGCCAGCAGCCCCGGGGGCTACACCTTC.

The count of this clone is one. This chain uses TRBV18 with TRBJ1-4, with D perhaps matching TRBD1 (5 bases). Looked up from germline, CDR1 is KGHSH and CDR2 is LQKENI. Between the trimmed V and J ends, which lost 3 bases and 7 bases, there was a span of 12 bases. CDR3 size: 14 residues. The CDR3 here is CASSPGTRREKLFF. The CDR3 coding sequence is TGTGCCAGCTCACCCGGGACTCGACGTGAAAAACTGTTTTTT.